What follows is one T cell receptor (beta chain) and its context. Its antigen remains unknown. The data are from a study of beta chain features in type 1 diabetes. Per germline, CDR1 SGHTA and CDR2 FQGNSA. The CDR3 runs 13 residues. Trimming removed 8 bases from V and 1 base from J, with 9 bases in between. Whole-study findings and limits: In type 1 diabetes patients, VDJ junctions had fewer insertions; deletions at these junctions were more frequent. TCRB CDR3s from Type 1 diabetes patients were moderately but significantly shorter in all four CD4+ subsets.

The sequenced template was cDNA made from the entire isolated RNA. Naive, central memory and regulatory T cell samples averaged about 3.57 million reads. Measured with immunoSEQ multiplex PCR; TCRdb has only the in-frame clones, and not every one. The sample lists 250,000 to 350,000 clones, 14% occurring once. Sorting of CD4+ naive, central memory, regulatory and stem cell-like memory cells was performed via CD45RO/CCR7/CD25/CD127/CD95/CD27. The sequence was collected from a man in his thirties or forties with type 1 diabetes. Sequences were obtained from naive CD4+ T cells from blood. This chain links TRBV7-2 with TRBJ2-4, with D uncertain. The CDR3 DNA reads as TGTGCCAGCGCTATAGTGGCCAAAAACATTCAGTACTTC. Translation: CASAIVAKNIQYF. The whole variable domain, filled in from reference TRBV7-2 and TRBJ2-4, reads GAGVSQSPSNKVTEKGKDVELRCDPISGHTALYWYRQSLGQGLEFLIYFQGNSAPDKSGLPSDRFSAERTGGSVSTLTIQRTQQEDSAVYLCASAIVAKNIQYFGAGTRLSVL.